This T cell receptor (beta chain) was sequenced for a study of PD-L1 blockade in urothelial cancer. Study-level background: Every 3 weeks, patients received intravenous atezolizumab 1,200 mg, beginning 2014.

The method was immunoSEQ multiplex PCR; TCRdb's version includes in-frame clones alone and lacks a portion of them. The table has 55,000 to 85,000 clones, roughly nine tenths seen once; the top ten hold roughly 3.3%. V was clipped by 6 bases and J by 5 bases; unmatched bases: 6. CDR3 length equals 14 residues. Germline V gives CDR1 MNHEY, CDR2 SVGAGI. Patients had locally advanced or metastatic urothelial carcinoma. The TCR comes from a man between 60 and 75 years old with urothelial cancer. The rearrangement links TRBV6-5 to TRBJ2-5, with 10 bases identical to TRBD1. The source was PBMCs, collected around atezolizumab (anti-PD-L1) treatment. The CDR3 spells CASSPTTGGETQYF. The CDR3 DNA sequence: TGTGCCAGCAGCCCTACGACAGGGGGCGAGACCCAGTACTTC.